This is a list of T cell receptor beta chains from one sample in a study of naive and memory T cell subsets. TCRdb reprocessed the UMI-ligation and nested PCR reads with MiXCR, giving one entry per CDR3 protein. Of around 30,000 distinct CDR3 sequences in the sample, less than 20% were seen once. Sequencing input: effector memory CD4+ T cells from blood. These receptor sequences come from a human donor in good health. The CDR3 runs from the conserved cysteine through the conserved F or W. The order of the fields is CDR3 protein, CDR3 DNA, J gene, V gene, clone size, D gene. D genes are given only for firm matches. The size field is filled for only some rows; it gives once, few, many or a size class.

CDR3aa: CASNGYTF; CDR3nt: TGTGCCAGTAATGGCTACACCTTC; j_gene: TRBJ1-2; v_gene: TRBV28; abundance: many; d_gene: -
CDR3aa: CGARDLRTSGTENEQFF; CDR3nt: TGCGGTGCTAGAGATTTGAGGACTAGCGGGACTGAAAATGAGCAGTTCTTC; j_gene: TRBJ2-1; v_gene: TRBV20-1; abundance: -; d_gene: TRBD2
CDR3aa: CASRTPTGENEKLFF; CDR3nt: TGTGCCAGCAGAACCCCGACAGGGGAGAATGAAAAACTGTTTTTT; j_gene: TRBJ1-4; v_gene: TRBV6-6; abundance: -; d_gene: TRBD1
CDR3aa: CASSQDRLGESNSPLHF; CDR3nt: TGTGCCAGCAGCCAAGACAGGTTAGGGGAGTCTAATTCACCCCTCCACTTT; j_gene: TRBJ1-6; v_gene: TRBV3-1; abundance: -; d_gene: -
CDR3aa: CASSLLPVLKQGANTEAFF; CDR3nt: TGTGCCAGCAGCTTATTACCCGTCCTTAAACAGGGGGCTAACACTGAAGCTTTCTTT; j_gene: TRBJ1-1; v_gene: TRBV7-3; abundance: -; d_gene: TRBD1
CDR3aa: CAISGQTSDEQFF; CDR3nt: TGTGCCATCAGTGGACAGACTAGCGATGAGCAGTTCTTC; j_gene: TRBJ2-1; v_gene: TRBV10-3; abundance: many; d_gene: TRBD2
CDR3aa: CASSGSGTGAYEQYF; CDR3nt: TGTGCCAGCAGTGGATCCGGGACAGGGGCCTACGAGCAGTACTTC; j_gene: TRBJ2-7; v_gene: TRBV6-1; abundance: -; d_gene: TRBD1
CDR3aa: CASSEGRGASTDTQYF; CDR3nt: TGTGCCAGCAGTGAAGGAAGGGGGGCTAGCACAGATACGCAGTATTTT; j_gene: TRBJ2-3; v_gene: TRBV2; abundance: -; d_gene: -
CDR3aa: CASSLVIGETQYF; CDR3nt: TGTGCCAGCAGCTTAGTGATCGGAGAGACCCAGTACTTC; j_gene: TRBJ2-5; v_gene: TRBV7-6; abundance: many; d_gene: -
CDR3aa: CASSQGTGRYEQYF; CDR3nt: TGTGCCAGCTCACAAGGGACAGGGCGCTACGAGCAGTACTTC; j_gene: TRBJ2-7; v_gene: TRBV18; abundance: few; d_gene: TRBD1
CDR3aa: CASSGPGSNQPQHF; CDR3nt: TGTGCCAGCAGCGGACCTGGGAGCAATCAGCCCCAGCATTTT; j_gene: TRBJ1-5; v_gene: TRBV7-8; abundance: -; d_gene: -
CDR3aa: CASSTRQGNRGEQFF; CDR3nt: TGTGCCAGCAGTACCCGACAGGGGAATCGAGGTGAGCAGTTCTTC; j_gene: TRBJ2-1; v_gene: TRBV28; abundance: few; d_gene: TRBD1
CDR3aa: CSARMTDVGPQHF; CDR3nt: TGCAGTGCTCGAATGACGGATGTAGGGCCCCAGCATTTT; j_gene: TRBJ1-5; v_gene: TRBV20-1; abundance: -; d_gene: -
CDR3aa: CATRSGFVGINQPQHF; CDR3nt: TGCGCTACCAGGTCAGGGTTCGTGGGGATCAATCAGCCCCAGCATTTT; j_gene: TRBJ1-5; v_gene: TRBV5-1; abundance: few; d_gene: -
CDR3aa: CASSVELRSNTGELFF; CDR3nt: TGTGCCAGCAGCGTAGAATTGAGGTCCAACACCGGGGAGCTGTTTTTT; j_gene: TRBJ2-2; v_gene: TRBV9; abundance: few; d_gene: -
CDR3aa: CASSYQDRFPEAFF; CDR3nt: TGTGCCAGCAGTTACCAGGACAGGTTCCCTGAAGCTTTCTTT; j_gene: TRBJ1-1; v_gene: TRBV6-5; abundance: many; d_gene: TRBD1
CDR3aa: CATRGGTWLGPDTEAFF; CDR3nt: TGTGCCACCCGGGGGGGTACGTGGTTGGGTCCGGACACTGAAGCTTTCTTT; j_gene: TRBJ1-1; v_gene: TRBV12-3/TRBV12-4; abundance: medium-sized; d_gene: -
CDR3aa: CASSDQGTNEKLFF; CDR3nt: TGTGCCAGCTCGGATCAGGGGACTAATGAAAAACTGTTTTTT; j_gene: TRBJ1-4; v_gene: TRBV18; abundance: few; d_gene: -
CDR3aa: CAISGSGTGAGANVLTF; CDR3nt: TGTGCCATCAGTGGATCCGGGACAGGGGCTGGGGCCAACGTCCTGACTTTC; j_gene: TRBJ2-6; v_gene: TRBV10-3; abundance: -; d_gene: TRBD1
CDR3aa: CASSPGTKTYEQYF; CDR3nt: TGTGCCAGCAGTCCCGGGACAAAAACCTACGAGCAGTACTTC; j_gene: TRBJ2-7; v_gene: TRBV28; abundance: -; d_gene: -
CDR3aa: CARGTSGCTDTQYF; CDR3nt: TGTGCCAGAGGGACTAGCGGATGCACAGATACGCAGTATTTT; j_gene: TRBJ2-3; v_gene: TRBV28; abundance: few; d_gene: TRBD2
CDR3aa: CASSVGPQPGNEQFF; CDR3nt: TGTGCCAGCAGCGTAGGCCCCCAACCTGGCAATGAGCAGTTCTTC; j_gene: TRBJ2-1; v_gene: TRBV9; abundance: -; d_gene: -
CDR3aa: CATSDRGRSYGYTF; CDR3nt: TGTGCCACCAGTGATCGGGGAAGGTCCTATGGCTACACCTTC; j_gene: TRBJ1-2; v_gene: TRBV24-1; abundance: few; d_gene: -
CDR3aa: CASSLASGSLGEQYF; CDR3nt: TGTGCCAGCAGCTTAGCTAGCGGGAGTCTAGGCGAGCAGTACTTC; j_gene: TRBJ2-7; v_gene: TRBV7-2; abundance: few; d_gene: TRBD2
CDR3aa: CASSHGGRDIDTDTQYF; CDR3nt: TGTGCCAGCAGCCACGGGGGCCGGGACATAGACACAGATACGCAGTATTTT; j_gene: TRBJ2-3; v_gene: TRBV11-2; abundance: many; d_gene: -
CDR3aa: CASSPRDLPGETQYF; CDR3nt: TGTGCCAGCAGTCCGCGGGACTTGCCCGGGGAGACCCAGTACTTC; j_gene: TRBJ2-5; v_gene: TRBV12-3/TRBV12-4; abundance: -; d_gene: -
CDR3aa: CASSADKAGTGVTGELFF; CDR3nt: TGTGCCAGCAGCGCTGACAAAGCCGGGACAGGGGTCACCGGGGAGCTGTTTTTT; j_gene: TRBJ2-2; v_gene: TRBV28; abundance: many; d_gene: TRBD1
CDR3aa: CSASRGADYSNQPQHF; CDR3nt: TGCAGTGCTAGTCGGGGCGCAGATTATAGCAATCAGCCCCAGCATTTT; j_gene: TRBJ1-5; v_gene: TRBV20-1; abundance: -; d_gene: -
CDR3aa: CASNQGRMGGYTF; CDR3nt: TGTGCCAGCAACCAGGGGAGGATGGGTGGCTACACCTTC; j_gene: TRBJ1-2; v_gene: TRBV28; abundance: -; d_gene: -
CDR3aa: CASSLGVRGYEQYF; CDR3nt: TGTGCCAGCAGCTTAGGCGTCAGGGGATACGAGCAGTACTTC; j_gene: TRBJ2-7; v_gene: TRBV13; abundance: -; d_gene: -
CDR3aa: CASNIGPGNTIYF; CDR3nt: TGTGCCAGCAATATAGGCCCTGGAAACACCATATATTTT; j_gene: TRBJ1-3; v_gene: TRBV2; abundance: few; d_gene: -
CDR3aa: CASSLGAGMLDYTF; CDR3nt: TGTGCCAGCAGCTTAGGGGCAGGGATGCTGGACTACACCTTC; j_gene: TRBJ1-2; v_gene: TRBV7-9; abundance: -; d_gene: -
CDR3aa: CASSFLSGIIGEQYF; CDR3nt: TGTGCCAGCAGCTTTCTTAGTGGGATAATAGGCGAGCAGTACTTC; j_gene: TRBJ2-7; v_gene: TRBV5-6; abundance: -; d_gene: -
CDR3aa: CASSLSGYMYEQYF; CDR3nt: TGTGCCAGCAGCTTATCAGGGTATATGTACGAGCAGTACTTC; j_gene: TRBJ2-7; v_gene: TRBV11-2; abundance: -; d_gene: -
CDR3aa: CASSETGAVGAPQHF; CDR3nt: TGTGCCAGCAGTGAAACAGGGGCCGTCGGGGCGCCCCAGCATTTT; j_gene: TRBJ1-5; v_gene: TRBV2; abundance: few; d_gene: TRBD1
CDR3aa: CSVGHRANTEAFF; CDR3nt: TGCAGCGTTGGACATAGAGCGAACACTGAAGCTTTCTTT; j_gene: TRBJ1-1; v_gene: TRBV29-1; abundance: -; d_gene: -
CDR3aa: CASRGAGGETQYF; CDR3nt: TGTGCCAGCAGGGGCGCGGGGGGAGAGACCCAGTACTTC; j_gene: TRBJ2-5; v_gene: TRBV25-1; abundance: many; d_gene: TRBD2
CDR3aa: CASSHLQVRTADTQYF; CDR3nt: TGTGCCAGCAGCCACCTACAAGTCAGAACTGCAGATACGCAGTATTTT; j_gene: TRBJ2-3; v_gene: TRBV11-2; abundance: -; d_gene: -
CDR3aa: CASQQPGNTIYF; CDR3nt: TGCGCCAGCCAGCAGCCGGGAAACACCATATATTTT; j_gene: TRBJ1-3; v_gene: TRBV10-2; abundance: few; d_gene: -
CDR3aa: CASSVGRAYNEQFF; CDR3nt: TGTGCCAGCAGCGTGGGGAGGGCCTACAATGAGCAGTTCTTC; j_gene: TRBJ2-1; v_gene: TRBV2; abundance: -; d_gene: TRBD2
CDR3aa: CASAQGTRNQPQHF; CDR3nt: TGTGCCAGCGCACAGGGGACTAGAAATCAGCCCCAGCATTTT; j_gene: TRBJ1-5; v_gene: TRBV18; abundance: few; d_gene: TRBD1
CDR3aa: CAWYRDRALSGGYTF; CDR3nt: TGTGCCTGGTACCGGGACAGAGCTCTATCGGGGGGCTACACCTTC; j_gene: TRBJ1-2; v_gene: TRBV30; abundance: -; d_gene: TRBD1
CDR3aa: CASSASVAARDEQFF; CDR3nt: TGTGCCAGCAGCGCGTCCGTTGCGGCCAGGGATGAGCAGTTCTTC; j_gene: TRBJ2-1; v_gene: TRBV9; abundance: medium-sized; d_gene: -
CDR3aa: CASSLEGGQPQHF; CDR3nt: TGCGCCAGCAGCTTGGAAGGGGGCCAGCCCCAGCATTTT; j_gene: TRBJ1-5; v_gene: TRBV5-1; abundance: -; d_gene: TRBD1
CDR3aa: CASSNKLVAAFF; CDR3nt: TGTGCCAGCAGCAACAAGTTAGTAGCAGCTTTCTTT; j_gene: TRBJ1-1; v_gene: TRBV11-2; abundance: few; d_gene: -
CDR3aa: CSVEPGQGFSGYTF; CDR3nt: TGCAGCGTTGAACCGGGACAGGGGTTCTCTGGCTACACCTTC; j_gene: TRBJ1-2; v_gene: TRBV29-1; abundance: -; d_gene: TRBD1
CDR3aa: CASSKAGGPSEQFF; CDR3nt: TGTGCCAGCAGTAAAGCGGGAGGGCCTTCTGAGCAGTTCTTC; j_gene: TRBJ2-1; v_gene: TRBV6-2/TRBV6-3; abundance: many; d_gene: TRBD2